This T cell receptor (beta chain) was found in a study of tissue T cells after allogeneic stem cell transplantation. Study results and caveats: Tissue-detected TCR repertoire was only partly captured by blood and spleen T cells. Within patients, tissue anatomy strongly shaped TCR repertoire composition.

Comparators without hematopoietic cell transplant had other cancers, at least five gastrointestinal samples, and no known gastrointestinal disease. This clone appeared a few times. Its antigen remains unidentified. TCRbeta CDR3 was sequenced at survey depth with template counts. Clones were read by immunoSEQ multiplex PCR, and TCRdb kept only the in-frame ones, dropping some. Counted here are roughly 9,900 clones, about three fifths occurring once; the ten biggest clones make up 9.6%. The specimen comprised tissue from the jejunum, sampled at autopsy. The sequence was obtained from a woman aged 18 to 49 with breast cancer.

The CDR3 here is CASSTRGGQPETQYF. The CDR3 nucleotides are TGTGCCAGCAGCACTAGGGGGGGACAGCCAGAGACCCAGTACTTC. V and J are TRBV7-2 and TRBJ2-5, with D perhaps being TRBD1 or TRBD2 (7 bases each). V was clipped by 5 bases and J by 4 bases, with 17 bases between them. The germline gives CDR1 SGHTA, CDR2 FQGNSA. The CDR3 extends over 15 amino acids.